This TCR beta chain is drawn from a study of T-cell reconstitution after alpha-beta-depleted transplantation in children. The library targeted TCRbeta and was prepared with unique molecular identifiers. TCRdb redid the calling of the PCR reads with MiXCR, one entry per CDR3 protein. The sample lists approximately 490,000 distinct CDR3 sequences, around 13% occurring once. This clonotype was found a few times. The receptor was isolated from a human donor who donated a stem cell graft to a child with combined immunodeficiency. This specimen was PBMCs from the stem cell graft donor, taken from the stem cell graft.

In DNA form, the CDR3 reads TGTGCCAGCAGCTTAAAGGTGATCCAAGAGACCCAGTACTTC. As protein: CASSLKVIQETQYF. The rearrangement links TRBV11-2 to TRBJ2-5; no firm D call. This CDR3 is 14 amino acids long. V lost 2 bases and J 1 base, leaving 8 bases between the germline ends. CDR1 and CDR2 (germline): SGHAT, FQNNGV.